These 7 T cell receptor beta chains originate from one sample sequenced in a study of CD8 T cells in ankylosing spondylitis. TCRdb processed the 5' RACE reads anew with MiXCR; each CDR3 protein has one entry. The sample lists over 30,000 distinct CDR3 sequences, 11% seen once, with 20% to 25% in the top ten. Source material: synovial fluid, either unsorted or a sorted T cell fraction (not recorded which). Every receptor here comes from a male donor with ankylosing spondylitis.

This clonotype was recorded many times. The chain combines TRBV10-3 with TRBJ1-2, with 12 bases lining up with TRBD1. The CDR3 totals 16 residues. After removal of 3 bases from V and 5 bases from J, the junction contained 7 bases not matched to a gene. Germline values: CDR1 ENHRY, CDR2 SYGVKD. In DNA, the CDR3 is TGTGCCATCAGTGATACGGGACAGGGGGCTCGGTATGGCTACACCTTC. Translating it yields CAISDTGQGARYGYTF.

This chain connects TRBV7-9 to TRBJ2-7; 9 bases align to TRBD1. From germline, CDR1 is SEHNR and CDR2 FQNEAQ (reference sequence). The V gene end was trimmed by 4 bases and the J gene end by 4 bases; junction bases not matched to a gene: 8. The CDR3 sequence is 15 residues long. The CDR3 loop is CASSSRDRVPYEQYF. DNA of the CDR3: TGTGCCAGCAGCTCACGGGACAGGGTACCTTACGAGCAGTACTTC.

The V and J genes are TRBV30 and TRBJ2-7; D gene uncertain. With 2 bases removed from V and 3 bases from J, the gap between germline ends came to 11 bases. CDR3 length equals 13 residues. Germline CDR1 and CDR2: GTSNPN and SVGIG (reference sequence). CDR3 in amino acids: CAWSFGRSYEQYF. The CDR3 nucleotides read TGTGCCTGGAGTTTTGGCAGGAGCTACGAGCAGTACTTC.

This chain uses TRBV6-1 with TRBJ2-2, with TRBD2 identical over 7 bases. From germline, CDR1 is MNHNS and CDR2 SASEGT. The CDR3 covers 14 residues. The V and J ends lost 11 bases and 2 bases, in that order; junction bases with no gene match: 8. The CDR3 DNA reads as TGTGCCTGCCGGGAGGAAACTAACACCGGGGAGCTGTTTTTT. The encoded protein is CACREETNTGELFF.

The V gene is TRBV7-2, the J gene TRBJ1-2, with TRBD1 matching over 8 bases. Germline V gene lookup returns CDR1 SGHTA and CDR2 FQGNSA. This CDR3 has 17 residues. J was trimmed by 1 base and V by 4 bases; bases with no gene match: 11. CDR3 bases: TGTGCCAGCAGCTCTTTGACAGGGGCCAACTATAACTATGGCTACACCTTC. Its protein is CASSSLTGANYNYGYTF.

This clonotype came up many times. The J gene is TRBJ2-1, the V gene TRBV5-5; 8 bases match TRBD2. The CDR3 has 16 residues. The V and J ends lost 4 bases and 4 bases, in that order; junction bases with no gene match: 10. The V gene's germline CDR1 is SGHKS and CDR2 YYEKEE (reference sequence). The CDR3 is CASSAEPGLVYNEQFF. CDR3 sequence (DNA): TGTGCCAGCAGCGCCGAACCGGGACTAGTGTACAATGAGCAGTTCTTC.

This chain joins TRBV5-1 and TRBJ2-1; 9 positions agree with TRBD1. The V gene end was trimmed by 0 bases and the J gene end by 8 bases; junction bases not matched to a gene: 9. This CDR3 contains 16 residues. Germline V gives CDR1 SGHRS, CDR2 YFSETQ. CDR3: CASSLVGTDRGDEQFF. CDR3 in DNA: TGCGCCAGCAGCTTGGTAGGGACGGACAGGGGAGATGAGCAGTTCTTC.